This paragraph reports one TCR beta chain. Its specificity is unknown. Russia was home to the donors, healthy Caucasian individuals aged about 6 to 90. The source of the sample is a study of blood T cells in healthy people across ages. Whole-study findings and limits: A roughly linear fall in TCR beta diversity per million T cells was seen with increasing age.

A second PCR, run for about 6 to 11 cycles, used a sample-barcoded 5' primer plus a J-beta primer mix. MiXCR, run by TCRdb on the 5' RACE reads, gives a single entry per CDR3 protein. Of hundreds of thousands of distinct CDR3 sequences in the sample, about three fifths were seen once. The CDR3 is made up of 13 amino acids. The germline V and J ends were trimmed by 4 bases and 5 bases, with 13 bases remaining between them. CDR1 and CDR2 from the germline V gene are SQVTM and ANQGSEA. The sequencing input was blood. The clonotype comes from a man aged 30-40 years in good health. The chain combines TRBV29-1 with TRBJ2-3; either TRBD1 or TRBD2 may supply D (5 bases each). CDR3 in DNA: TGCAGCGTTGGCTGGGGGAGTGGAGATACGCAGTATTTT. This gives the protein CSVGWGSGDTQYF.